These 21 T cell receptor beta chains were all obtained from the same sample, sequenced in a study of cytomegalovirus exposure and HLA in healthy donors. PCR was performed using 60 Vbeta and 13 Jbeta primers. The table came from immunoSEQ multiplex PCR; TCRdb's copy has only in-frame clones and leaves some out. The table has roughly 200,000 clones, around 80% seen once. The sequenced material came from PBMCs. These receptors all come from a man younger than 40 in good health and CMV-seronegative.

J is TRBJ1-1 and V is TRBV28, with no clear D. Germline V gene lookup returns CDR1 MDHEN and CDR2 SYDVKM. V lost 5 bases and J lost 5, with 18 bases in between. The CDR3 extends over 15 amino acids. The CDR3 bases are TGTGCCAGCAGTAGAGTCGAGCCGGCGGGAACTGAAGCTTTCTTT. This gives the protein CASSRVEPAGTEAFF.

The chain couples TRBV6-5 to TRBJ2-1; 9 bases match TRBD1. From germline, CDR1 is MNHEY and CDR2 SVGAGI. The CDR3 has 14 residues. Trimming cost V 7 bases and J 7 bases; bases outside gene matches: 8. CDR3 bases: TGTGCCAGCACCCTGGGACAGGGATATAATGAGCAGTTCTTC. It is translated as CASTLGQGYNEQFF.

The chain has TRBV5-8 and TRBJ2-1; TRBD2 matches 13 bases. The CDR3 totals 19 residues. Germline loops: CDR1 SGHTS, CDR2 YDEGEE. With 0 bases clipped from V and 8 bases from J, the junction kept 14 bases outside the gene matches. For the CDR3, the DNA is TGTGCCAGCAGCTTGGTTGGACTAGCGGGAGCTCGAGGAATCGATGAGCAGTTCTTC. It specifies CASSLVGLAGARGIDEQFF.

V is TRBV7-6 and J is TRBJ2-7; perhaps TRBD1 as D (5 bases). The V gene's germline CDR1 is SGHVS and CDR2 FNYEAQ. The V and J ends lost 0 bases and 3 bases respectively, with 12 bases between them. The CDR3 spans 15 residues. The CDR3 is CASSLAHDSYYEQYF. CDR3 sequence (DNA): TGTGCCAGCAGCTTAGCCCACGACAGTTACTACGAGCAGTACTTC.

The chain employs TRBV11-2 and TRBJ2-1; the D is unclear. The CDR3 runs 13 residues. CDR1 and CDR2 from the germline V gene are SGHAT and FQNNGV. Trimming shortened V by 3 bases and J by 4 bases, and 7 bases separated the two germline ends. The CDR3 bases are TGTGCCAGCAGCTTTGGCCGATACAATGAGCAGTTCTTC. This translates into CASSFGRYNEQFF.

The DNA for the CDR3 is TGTGCCAGCAGGGGAACGGGGGACAACACCGGGGAGCTGTTTTTT. It codes for CASRGTGDNTGELFF. The rearrangement uses TRBV7-9 and TRBJ2-2; D is possibly TRBD2 (6 bases). Germline loops: CDR1 SEHNR, CDR2 FQNEAQ (reference sequence). V was shortened by 6 bases and J by 2 bases, with 13 bases between the two germline ends. This CDR3 has 15 amino acids. The full variable domain, in which reference TRBV7-9 and TRBJ2-2 provide the parts outside the CDR3, is DTGVSQNPRHKITKRGQNVTFRCDPISEHNRLYWYRQTLGQGPEFLTYFQNEAQLEKSRLLSDRFSAERPKGSFSTLEIQRTEQGDSAMYLCASRGTGDNTGELFFGEGSRLTVL.

The V call is TRBV5-5, the J call TRBJ1-2; the D gene is possibly TRBD1 (5 bases). This CDR3 has 15 residues. Germline V gene lookup returns CDR1 SGHKS and CDR2 YYEKEE (reference sequence). V was shortened by 2 bases and J by 4 bases, with 15 bases between the two germline ends. DNA of the CDR3: TGTGCCAGCAGCTTAACGGGGGGGAACCTCTATGGCTACACCTTC. Its protein is CASSLTGGNLYGYTF.

This chain joins TRBV11-3 and TRBJ2-6; D possibly matches TRBD1 or TRBD2 (6 bases each). V shed 4 bases and J shed 1 base, with 11 bases lying between them. The length of the CDR3 is 16 residues. Per the germline V gene, CDR1 is SGHNT and CDR2 is YENEEA. The CDR3 region is CASSSEGGSGANVLTF. The CDR3 DNA reads TGTGCCAGCAGCTCAGAGGGGGGTTCTGGGGCCAACGTCCTGACTTTC. Together with reference TRBV11-3 and TRBJ2-6, the CDR3 gives the full variable domain: EAGVVQSPRYKIIEKKQPVAFWCNPISGHNTLYWYLQNLGQGPELLIRYENEEAVDDSQLPKDRFSAERLKGVDSTLKIQPAELGDSAVYLCASSSEGGSGANVLTFGAGSRLTVL.

This chain uses TRBV11-2 with TRBJ2-7; maybe TRBD1 (6 bases). This CDR3 spans 14 amino acids. Germline-derived CDR1 and CDR2 are SGHAT and FQNNGV. V lost 5 bases to trimming and J lost 3 bases, with 14 bases between them. The CDR3 protein is CASSPDSQDYEQYF. In DNA form, the CDR3 reads TGTGCCAGCAGCCCGGACAGCCAAGACTACGAGCAGTACTTC.

The chain joins TRBV6-1 to TRBJ2-1, with 7 bases lining up with TRBD2. The J segment lost 8 bases and the V segment lost 4 bases, leaving 8 bases of the junction unmatched. CDR1 is MNHNS and CDR2 is SASEGT in the germline V gene. The CDR3 sequence is 14 residues long. The CDR3 here is CASSVLRLAYEQFF. Written as DNA, the CDR3 is TGTGCCAGCAGTGTACTTCGACTAGCTTATGAGCAGTTCTTC.

This clone was counted between two and nine times. The rearrangement joins TRBV5-4 to TRBJ2-6, with unresolved D. Trimming took 0 bases from V and 1 from J, leaving 5 bases between them. The CDR3 has 15 amino acids. Germline lookup yields CDR1 SGHNT and CDR2 YYREEE (reference sequence). CDR3 in DNA: TGTGCCAGCAGCTTGGTCAGGTCTGGGGCCAACGTCCTGACTTTC. Amino acid sequence: CASSLVRSGANVLTF.

This chain connects TRBV28 to TRBJ1-1; a possible D gene is TRBD1 (6 bases). Germline V gene lookup returns CDR1 MDHEN and CDR2 SYDVKM. The CDR3 has 14 amino acids. V was pared by 7 bases and J by 11 bases, with 23 bases between. CDR3 DNA: TGTGCCAGCACCCAAGAGCAGGGGAGGGTCTGGGCTTTCTTT. Its protein product is CASTQEQGRVWAFF.

This clone has more than one count but fewer than ten. The CDR3 region is CASSIGRATNEKLFF. In DNA form, the CDR3 reads TGTGCCAGTAGTATAGGACGGGCAACTAATGAAAAACTGTTTTTT. This sequence joins TRBV19 and TRBJ1-4; D gene uncertain. Trimming stripped 1 base from V and 0 bases from J, with 6 bases between. Germline CDR1 is LNHDA and CDR2 is SQIVND (reference sequence). The CDR3 consists of 15 residues.

The chain is built from TRBV5-6 and TRBJ2-7, with a tentative D call TRBD2 (6 bases). The CDR3 contains 15 residues. V lost 2 bases, J lost 0 bases, and 12 bases lay in between. Per the germline V gene, CDR1 is SGHDT and CDR2 is YYEEEE. This chain's CDR3 is CASSLSGRDSYEQYF. The DNA of the CDR3 is TGTGCCAGCAGCTTAAGCGGGCGTGACTCCTACGAGCAGTACTTC.

The chain combines TRBV11-2 with TRBJ2-3, with 8 nucleotides matching TRBD2. The germline gives CDR1 SGHAT, CDR2 FQNNGV. This CDR3 comprises 15 residues. Trimming took 5 bases from V and 1 from J; bases not matched to a gene: 5. The CDR3 is CASSAGLVGTDTQYF. In DNA, the CDR3 is TGTGCCAGCAGCGCGGGACTAGTCGGCACAGATACGCAGTATTTT.

The chain employs TRBV29-1 and TRBJ2-5, with TRBD1 matching 8 bases. Looked up from germline, CDR1 is SQVTM and CDR2 is ANQGSEA. The CDR3 extends over 14 amino acids. Trimming at V came to 1 base and at J to 5 bases, leaving 6 bases not matched to a gene. In nucleotides, the CDR3 is TGCAGCGTTGAAGGGACAGGGCAGGGGGAGACCCAGTACTTC. Protein sequence: CSVEGTGQGETQYF. The variable domain in full, completed from reference TRBV29-1 and TRBJ2-5, reads SAVISQKPSRDICQRGTSLTIQCQVDSQVTMMFWYRQQPGQSLTLIATANQGSEATYESGFVIDKFPISRPNLTFSTLTVSNMSPEDSSIYLCSVEGTGQGETQYFGPGTRLLVL.

The chain is built from TRBV29-1 and TRBJ2-5; TRBD1 matches 7 bases. The germline V gene has CDR1 SQVTM and CDR2 ANQGSEA. This CDR3 is built from 9 residues. The ends lost 7 bases at V and 9 bases at J; junction bases unmatched: 2. The CDR3 region is CSDDRAQYF. The CDR3 region has the DNA TGCAGCGACGACAGGGCCCAGTACTTC.

This rearrangement joins TRBV7-7 to TRBJ2-3; 10 nucleotides line up with TRBD2. Germline V gene data show CDR1 as SSHAT and CDR2 as FNYEAQ (reference sequence). The CDR3 consists of 15 residues. J gave up 4 bases and V 1 base, and 2 bases lay outside the gene matches. DNA for the CDR3: TGTGCCAGCAGCTTAGGCCTAGCGGGAGCAGATACGCAGTATTTT. Translation gives CASSLGLAGADTQYF.

V gene TRBV6-1 combines with J gene TRBJ1-5; 8 bases map to TRBD1. The J segment lost 9 bases and the V segment lost 7 bases, leaving 11 bases of the junction unmatched. This CDR3 spans 14 amino acids. Germline CDR1 is MNHNS and CDR2 is SASEGT. CDR3: CASNRQGPSGPQHF. In DNA, the CDR3 is TGTGCCAGCAACAGACAGGGGCCCTCCGGGCCCCAGCATTTT.

This clone was counted a single time. The V call is TRBV28, the J call TRBJ2-1; 8 bases fit TRBD2. This CDR3 has 12 amino acids. The germline V gene encodes CDR1 MDHEN and CDR2 SYDVKM. V lost 2 bases and J lost 13; bases outside the gene matches: 4. The CDR3 bases are TGTGCCAGCAGTTTACAGGGACTAGAACAGTTCTTC. Encoded protein: CASSLQGLEQFF.

V is TRBV19 and J is TRBJ2-1; 7 nucleotides align to TRBD1. Trimming removed 5 bases from V and 11 bases from J; junction bases left unmatched: 9. The CDR3 covers 13 residues. Per germline, CDR1 LNHDA and CDR2 SQIVND (reference sequence). The CDR3 DNA sequence: TGTGCCAGTAGTGCCACAGGGGCCCCCAAGCAGTTCTTC. Translated: CASSATGAPKQFF.